This T cell receptor beta chain emerged from a study of blood T cell repertoires in COVID-19. Study-wide background: There were acute and convalescent COVID-19 samples, and they came from the United States, Italy and Spain. T cells, B-cell-depleted T cells, or PBMCs provided the cDNA or gDNA that served as material.

Authors' processing steps: Using reference gene primer amplification, nucleated cell counts were estimated. Here immunoSEQ multiplex PCR was the method, and the copy in TCRdb shows in-frame clones only, minus some. V and J calls and clone size are given by that table; D and trimming were obtained from the DNA. The data contain around 220,000 clones, roughly 84% of them singletons. Losses at the gene ends were 3 bases for V and 5 bases for J; bases not matched to a gene: 2. This CDR3 has 13 residues. Germline loops: CDR1 LNHDA, CDR2 SQIVND (reference sequence). This clonotype was sampled from a man younger than 45 with active or convalescent COVID-19. The chain is built from TRBV19 and TRBJ2-5; 8 bases map to TRBD1. Sample: peripheral blood. The CDR3, as DNA: TGTGCCAGTAGTATGAACAGGGGGGAGACCCAGTACTTC. Translation gives CASSMNRGETQYF.